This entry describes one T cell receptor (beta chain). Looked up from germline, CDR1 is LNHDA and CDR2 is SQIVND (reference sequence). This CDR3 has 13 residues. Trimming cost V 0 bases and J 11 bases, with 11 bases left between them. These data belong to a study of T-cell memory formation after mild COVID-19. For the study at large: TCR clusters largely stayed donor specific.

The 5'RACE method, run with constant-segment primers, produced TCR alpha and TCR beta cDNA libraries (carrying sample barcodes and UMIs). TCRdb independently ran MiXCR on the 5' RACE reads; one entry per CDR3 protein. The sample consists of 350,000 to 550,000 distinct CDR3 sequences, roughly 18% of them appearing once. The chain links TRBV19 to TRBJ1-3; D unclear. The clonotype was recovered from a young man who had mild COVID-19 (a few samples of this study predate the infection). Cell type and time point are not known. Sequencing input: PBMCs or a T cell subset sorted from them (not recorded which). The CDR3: CASSIERRQPIYF. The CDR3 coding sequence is TGTGCCAGTAGTATAGAACGGCGCCAGCCCATATATTTT. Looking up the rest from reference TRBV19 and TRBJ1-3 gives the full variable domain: DGGITQSPKYLFRKEGQNVTLSCEQNLNHDAMYWYRQDPGQGLRLIYYSQIVNDFQKGDIAEGYSVSREKKESFPLTVTSAQKNPTAFYLCASSIERRQPIYFGEGSWLTVV.